The present entry profiles one T cell receptor beta chain with its context. Its antigen remains unknown. This specimen comes from a study of T cell responses to AZD1222 COVID-19 vaccine. Study outcomes and limitations: Just 5 or 6 AZD1222 recipients tested seropositive at baseline.

The repertoire was sequenced with immunoSEQ multiplex PCR; TCRdb's copy has only in-frame clones and lacks some. The data show some 96,000 clones, 75% to 90% seen once. The germline CDR1 and CDR2 sequences are LGHNA and YNFKEQ. Trimming shortened V by 1 base and J by 1 base, and 13 bases separated the two germline ends. This CDR3 has 16 amino acids. The material sequenced was peripheral blood, taken on day 0 of AZD1222 vaccination. The clonotype originates from an adult in good health. The chain is built from TRBV4-2 and TRBJ2-5; D not resolved. The CDR3 protein is CASSQVGQTTQETQYF. The DNA of the CDR3 is TGTGCCAGCAGCCAAGTTGGGCAGACAACCCAAGAGACCCAGTACTTC.